This T cell receptor (beta chain) was captured in a study of blood T cell repertoires in COVID-19. In the study overall: PBMCs, B-cell-depleted T cells, or T cells provided the cDNA or gDNA that made up the material.

The data were produced by immunoSEQ multiplex PCR, yet TCRdb's version contains in-frame clones alone and is incomplete. Of approximately 280,000 clones listed, 85% to 90% were seen once; the top ten hold around 1.7%. The V gene end was trimmed by 4 bases and the J gene end by 2 bases; junction bases not matched to a gene: 5. In germline, CDR1 is SGHAT, CDR2 FQNNGV. CDR3 size: 16 residues. The rearrangement links TRBV11-2 to TRBJ2-5; 12 nucleotides line up with TRBD2. The sample was PBMCs or T cells enriched from blood (not recorded which). The clonotype originates from a woman younger than 35 with acute COVID-19. The CDR3 nucleotides read TGTGCCAGCAGCTCCTCTAGCGGGAGGGGACAAGAGACCCAGTACTTC. This sequence encodes CASSSSSGRGQETQYF.